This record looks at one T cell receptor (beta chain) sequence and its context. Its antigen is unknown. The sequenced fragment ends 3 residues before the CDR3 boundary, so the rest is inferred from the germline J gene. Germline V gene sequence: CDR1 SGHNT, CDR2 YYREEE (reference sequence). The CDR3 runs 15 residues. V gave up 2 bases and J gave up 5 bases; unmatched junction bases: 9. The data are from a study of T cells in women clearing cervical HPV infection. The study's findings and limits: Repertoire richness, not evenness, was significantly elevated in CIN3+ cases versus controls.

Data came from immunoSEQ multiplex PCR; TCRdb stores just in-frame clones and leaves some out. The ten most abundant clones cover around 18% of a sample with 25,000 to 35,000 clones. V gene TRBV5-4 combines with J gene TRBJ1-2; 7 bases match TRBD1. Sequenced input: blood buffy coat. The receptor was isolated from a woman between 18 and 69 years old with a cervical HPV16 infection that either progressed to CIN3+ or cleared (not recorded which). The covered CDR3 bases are TGTGCCAGCAGCTTCTCCGGGACAGCCTCTTATGGC. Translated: CASSFSGTASYG. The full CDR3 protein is CASSFSGTASYGYTF.